These 18 T cell receptor beta chains originate from one sample sequenced in a study of blood T cell repertoires in COVID-19 (dated by TCRdb to the early 2020s). Libraries were built with the immunoSEQ multiplex PCR assay. The clones in this table, taken by TCRdb from immuneACCESS, are in-frame only. Not every clone is retained; where verified, under half of the shortfall comes from an unresolved V gene, and the cause of the rest is unknown. The sample yields more than 200,000 clones; roughly nine tenths were counted once. More than 5% of the sample rests with the top ten. The sequenced material came from PBMCs or T cells enriched from blood (not recorded which). The receptors derive from a woman aged 25 to 45 with acute COVID-19.

V and J are TRBV19 and TRBJ2-5; 7 positions agree with TRBD1. From germline, CDR1 is LNHDA and CDR2 SQIVND (reference sequence). The J segment lost 5 bases and the V segment lost 3 bases, leaving 9 bases of the junction unmatched. The CDR3 consists of 15 residues. The CDR3 DNA reads as TGTGCCAGTAGTATGAGGGGACAGAGTTCGGAGACCCAGTACTTC. Translated: CASSMRGQSSETQYF.

The chain is built from TRBV27 and TRBJ2-3; D is possibly TRBD1 (5 bases). Germline V gene sequence: CDR1 MNHEY, CDR2 SMNVEV (reference sequence). Trimming removed 2 bases from V and 4 bases from J, with 19 bases in between. CDR3 length: 17 amino acids. The CDR3 bases are TGTGCCAGCAGTTTACTGATTCGTGGCCTAGGGGCAGATACGCAGTATTTT. Protein sequence: CASSLLIRGLGADTQYF.

This clone appeared once. The chain combines TRBV9 with TRBJ2-1; 13 positions match TRBD2. The V gene's germline CDR1 is SGDLS and CDR2 YYNGEE. The CDR3 covers 15 residues. The V gene end was trimmed by 2 bases and the J gene end by 7 bases; junction bases not matched to a gene: 3. The DNA for the CDR3 is TGTGCCAGCAGCGTGGGACTAGCGGGACCAAATGAGCAGTTCTTC. Translated, it gives CASSVGLAGPNEQFF.

This chain uses TRBV5-6 with TRBJ2-1; D gene ambiguous. The CDR3 spans 13 residues. V lost 4 bases, J lost 7 bases, and 12 bases lay in between. CDR1 SGHDT and CDR2 YYEEEE come from the germline V gene. The CDR3 here is CASSRATVNEQFF. CDR3 in DNA: TGTGCCAGCAGCCGAGCGACCGTGAATGAGCAGTTCTTC.

V is TRBV5-4 and J is TRBJ2-1; 8 nucleotides align to TRBD1. Trimming cost V 4 bases and J 13 bases; bases outside gene matches: 13. The CDR3 loop spans 14 amino acids. Germline CDR1 reads SGHNT; CDR2 reads YYREEE (reference sequence). The CDR3, as DNA: TGTGCCAGCAGCCCCCGAGTAGGACAGGGCGGACAGTTCTTC. It yields the protein CASSPRVGQGGQFF.

Written as DNA, the CDR3 is TGCGCCAGCAGTGAGTCGCAGGGGGCTAGGTACGAGCAGTACTTC. Protein sequence: CASSESQGARYEQYF. This rearrangement joins TRBV10-2 to TRBJ2-7; 8 positions match TRBD1. The CDR3 sequence is 15 residues long. The V gene's germline CDR1 is WSHSY and CDR2 SAAADI. V lost 0 bases to trimming and J lost 4 bases; unmatched junction nucleotides: 5.

To note about this clone: The junction departs from the called germline gene at one end, perhaps through a read error. The J gene is TRBJ1-2, the V gene TRBV7-3, with D possibly matching TRBD1 (5 bases). CDR1 and CDR2 from the germline V gene are SGHTA and FQGTGA. This CDR3 region has 14 residues. CDR3 loop: CASSSGSSGGVSIF. CDR3 nucleotide sequence: TGTGCCAGCAGCTCTGGATCTTCGGGGGGGGTTAGTATCTTC. The full variable domain, completed using reference TRBV7-3 and TRBJ1-2, is GAGVSQTPSNKVTEKGKYVELRCDPISGHTALYWYRQSLGQGPEFLIYFQGTGAADDSGLPNDRFFAVRPEGSVSTLKIQRTERGDSAVYLCASSSGSSGGVSIFGSGTRLTVV.

V is TRBV7-2 and J is TRBJ2-7, with D uncertain. The CDR3 runs 15 residues. CDR1 and CDR2 (germline): SGHTA, FQGNSA. V was clipped by 4 bases and J by 7 bases, with 20 bases between them. This chain's CDR3 is CASSSPVIRLKEQYF. CDR3 DNA: TGTGCCAGCAGCTCCCCCGTTATTCGGTTGAAGGAGCAGTACTTC.

J is TRBJ2-1 and V is TRBV15, with D unresolved. Germline V gene sequence: CDR1 LNHNV, CDR2 YYDKDF (reference sequence). The ends were cut back, 0 bases at V and 4 bases at J, with 10 bases in the middle. The CDR3 has 15 amino acids. The CDR3 loop reads CATSREELKYNEQFF. For the CDR3, the DNA is TGTGCCACCAGCAGAGAAGAGCTCAAATACAATGAGCAGTTCTTC.

This chain joins TRBV7-8 and TRBJ2-5; the match to TRBD1 covers 7 bases. V lost 4 bases and J lost 2; bases outside the gene matches: 10. The CDR3 is 16 residues long. Germline V gene data show CDR1 as SGHVS and CDR2 as FQNEAQ. The CDR3 nucleotides read TGTGCCAGCAGCTCCCTGGGTGGGACAGATCAAGAGACCCAGTACTTC. Translating gives CASSSLGGTDQETQYF.

This clone was counted once. The rearrangement uses TRBV30 and TRBJ1-1, with D perhaps matching TRBD1 (5 bases). Germline loops: CDR1 GTSNPN, CDR2 SVGIG (reference sequence). The CDR3 consists of 13 residues. V was cut by 7 bases and J by 10 bases, with 22 bases left in between. CDR3 nucleotide sequence: TGTGCCTCCTCCTATGCCGGGACTTCGGTAGCTTTCTTT. Translated: CASSYAGTSVAFF.

The CDR3 coding sequence is TGTGCCAGCAGCTTAGCGGGAGCCTACAATGAGCAGTTCTTC. It yields the protein CASSLAGAYNEQFF. The V and J genes are TRBV11-2 and TRBJ2-1, with a possible D match to TRBD2 (6 bases). Trimming pared 1 base from V and 2 bases from J, leaving 6 bases between. The CDR3 runs to 14 residues. In germline, CDR1 is SGHAT, CDR2 FQNNGV.

The count of this clone is one. This chain joins TRBV2 and TRBJ2-1; D ambiguous. V was pared by 6 bases and J by 5 bases, with 17 bases between. The CDR3 loop spans 15 amino acids. Germline CDR1 is SNHLY and CDR2 is FYNNEI. For the CDR3, the DNA is TGTGCCAGCAGCGTGACTCACTCCCGGGACAATGAGCAGTTCTTC. Protein product: CASSVTHSRDNEQFF. The whole variable domain, remainder taken from reference TRBV2 and TRBJ2-1, is EPEVTQTPSHQVTQMGQEVILRCVPISNHLYFYWYRQILGQKVEFLVSFYNNEISEKSEIFDDQFSVERPDGSNFTLKIRSTKLEDSAMYFCASSVTHSRDNEQFFGPGTRLTVL.

The chain recombines TRBV20-1 with TRBJ2-7; D gene ambiguous. Germline V lookup: CDR1 DFQATT, CDR2 SNEGSKA (reference sequence). The CDR3 extends over 12 amino acids. The germline V and J ends were trimmed by 3 bases and 3 bases, with 9 bases remaining between them. The CDR3 loop is CSASGQDYEQYF. CDR3 nucleotide sequence: TGCAGTGCTAGTGGGCAGGACTACGAGCAGTACTTC.

The chain employs TRBV7-8 and TRBJ1-6, with 7 bases matching TRBD1. V gave up 5 bases and J gave up 7 bases; unmatched junction bases: 8. CDR1 SGHVS and CDR2 FQNEAQ come from the germline V gene. The CDR3 loop spans 15 amino acids. CDR3 sequence reads: CASSGGTEVNSPLHF. For the CDR3, the DNA is TGTGCCAGCAGCGGAGGGACAGAAGTCAATTCACCCCTCCACTTT.

CDR3 region: CASSTLAGSSSTDTQYF. CDR3 sequence (DNA): TGTGCCAGCTCAACACTAGCGGGGAGCTCTAGCACAGATACGCAGTATTTT. The rearrangement links TRBV18 to TRBJ2-3; 10 nucleotides align to TRBD2. CDR3 length: 17 amino acids. Germline V lookup: CDR1 KGHSH, CDR2 LQKENI. V dropped 5 bases and J dropped 0; count of bases not matched to a gene: 8.

This chain joins TRBV19 and TRBJ2-5, with D possibly being TRBD2 (5 bases). The germline CDR1 and CDR2 sequences are LNHDA and SQIVND (reference sequence). CDR3 length equals 13 residues. With 5 bases removed from V and 6 bases from J, the gap between germline ends came to 13 bases. CDR3 DNA: TGTGCCAGTAGTCCCCGGGGAGCACAGACCCAGTACTTC. As protein: CASSPRGAQTQYF.

The chain joins TRBV3-1 (or the pseudogene TRBV3-2) to TRBJ2-1, with 13 bases matching TRBD2. V was pared by 4 bases and J by 5 bases, with 20 bases of the junction left unmatched. CDR1 is LGHDT, CDR2 YNNKEL, per germline (reference sequence). The CDR3 covers 21 residues. CDR3 amino acids: CASSPKGLAGSRARLHNEQFF. For the CDR3, the DNA is TGTGCCAGCAGCCCAAAGGGACTAGCGGGGAGCCGGGCCCGTCTTCACAATGAGCAGTTCTTC.